A few counts support the clone carrying this T cell receptor (beta chain). The junction shows a germline mismatch at one end, possibly a read error. This entry is derived from a study of regulatory T cells in long-lasting Graves disease. Arm-PCR of CDR3 regions with iRepertoire HTBI primers generated TCR beta libraries. Using its own MiXCR run on the multiplex PCR reads, TCRdb lists one record per CDR3 protein. Of approximately 490,000 distinct CDR3 sequences detected, around 15% appear once; the ten largest clones hold 10% to 15%. Looked up from germline, CDR1 is WSHSY and CDR2 is SAAADI. This CDR3 region has 14 residues. Time point given: newly diagnosed GD, antithyroid drugs for less than 3 months. Extracted RNA from PBMCs served as the source of the TCR library. These data were also filed under a second study, of T cells in Graves' hyperthyroidism and ophthalmopathy.

The clonotype was recovered from a man aged 35 to 55 with Graves disease. V gene TRBV10-2 combines with J gene TRBJ1-1; tentatively, D is TRBD1 (6 bases). Sequencing used peripheral blood mononuclear cells (PBMCs), obtained at new diagnosis, from a patient treated with antithyroid drugs. CDR3 loop: CANSELQGPDEAFF. CDR3 sequence (DNA): TGCGCCAACAGTGAGCTACAGGGACCCGATGAAGCTTTCTTT.